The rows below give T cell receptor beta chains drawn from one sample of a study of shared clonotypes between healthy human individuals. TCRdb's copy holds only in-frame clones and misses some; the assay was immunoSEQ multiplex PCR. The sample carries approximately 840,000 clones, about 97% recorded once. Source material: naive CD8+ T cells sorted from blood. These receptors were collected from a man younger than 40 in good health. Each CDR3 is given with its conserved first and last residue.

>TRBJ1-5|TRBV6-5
CASSQVGQPQHF
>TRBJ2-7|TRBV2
CASSLPEYSYEQYF
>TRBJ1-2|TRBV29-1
CSVESMSGYTF
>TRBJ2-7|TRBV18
CASSPRERVSSYEQYF
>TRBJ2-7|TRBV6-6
CASSSPQREGYEQYF
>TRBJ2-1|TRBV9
CASSVGTSGGREQFF
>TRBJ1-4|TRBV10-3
CAISDGQSGEKLFF
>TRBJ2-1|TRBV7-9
CASRSGVSSYNEQFF
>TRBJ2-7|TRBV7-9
CASSLPFGVATGVGEQYF
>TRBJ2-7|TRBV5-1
CASSYRPGGYEQYF
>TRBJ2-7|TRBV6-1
CASSLGLYLPKEQYF
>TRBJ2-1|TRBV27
CASRDFNNEQFF
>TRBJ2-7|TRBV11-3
CASSPGLSYEQYF
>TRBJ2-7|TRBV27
CASGKLTGRQAYEQYF
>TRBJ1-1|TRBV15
CATRRGIERSLEAFF
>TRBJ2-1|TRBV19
CASSTLSGAGKNEQFF
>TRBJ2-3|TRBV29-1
CSVFSIAGGKISTDTQYF
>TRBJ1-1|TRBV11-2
CASSYEGGKVEAFF
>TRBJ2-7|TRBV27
CASRPVDTKSSYEQYF
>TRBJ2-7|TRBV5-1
CASSFGQGHSYEQYF
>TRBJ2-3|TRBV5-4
CASSPGQGVGDTQYF
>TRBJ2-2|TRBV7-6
CASSLGQAGGQGVFF
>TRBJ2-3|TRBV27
CASSLSESGDTQYF
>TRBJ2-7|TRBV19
CASSIAGTDTYEQYF
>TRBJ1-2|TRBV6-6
CASSYAGRTNYGYTF
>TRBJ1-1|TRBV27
CASSSRQGQNTEAFF
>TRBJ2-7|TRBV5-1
CASSLSILGEGEQYF
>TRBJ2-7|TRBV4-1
CASSHPGGASYEQYF
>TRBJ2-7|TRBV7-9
CASSLGGTYEQYF
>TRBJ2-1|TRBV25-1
CASSGLAGEGPTYNEQFF
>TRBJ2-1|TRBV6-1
CASSEAEVDFPTEQFF
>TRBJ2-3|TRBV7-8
CASSYLTGVGTDTQYF
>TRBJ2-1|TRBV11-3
CASSGRLNNEQFF
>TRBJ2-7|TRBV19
CASTPSGGGEQYF
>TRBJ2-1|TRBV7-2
CASSLEGRGGYNEQFF
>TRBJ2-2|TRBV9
CASSTSQSDSRSDGELFF
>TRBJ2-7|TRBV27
CASSLTGGAFEEQYF
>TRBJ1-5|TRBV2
CASSDGQINQPQHF
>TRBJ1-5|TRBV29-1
CSVVWGGNQPQHF
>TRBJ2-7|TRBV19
CASSRDIPYEQYF
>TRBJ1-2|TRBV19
CASNNPDGSNYGYTF